These 13 T cell receptor beta chains were sequenced from one sample in a study of post-analysis software for immune sequencing data. Whole-study results and caveats: Higher frequency in patients than in controls was seen for roughly five TRBV segments, with TRBV5-6, TRBV5-1 and TRBV20-1 among them.

Unique-molecular-identifier-tagged TCR beta cDNA libraries were used. TCRdb used MiXCR to reprocess the PCR reads, holding one entry per CDR3 protein. The sample includes 500,000 to 600,000 distinct CDR3 sequences, 44% seen only once; the top ten take roughly 1.8%. These receptors are not linked to any known antigen. Material for sequencing was blood. The receptors come from a girl aged 5 to 17 with multiple sclerosis.

This clonotype was seen a few times. The chain combines TRBV5-1 with TRBJ2-3; D call uncertain. The length of the CDR3 is 14 residues. In germline, CDR1 is SGHRS, CDR2 YFSETQ. Trimming cost V 4 bases and J 7 bases, with 16 bases left between them. DNA for the CDR3: TGCGCCAGCAGCCCTAACTCCCAAGGAAATACGCAGTATTTT. Its translation is CASSPNSQGNTQYF. The entire variable domain, with the rest obtained from reference TRBV5-1 and TRBJ2-3, is as follows: KAGVTQTPRYLIKTRGQQVTLSCSPISGHRSVSWYQQTPGQGLQFLFEYFSETQRNKGNFPGRFSGRQFSNSRSEMNVSTLELGDSALYLCASSPNSQGNTQYFGPGTRLTVL.

V gene TRBV20-1 combines with J gene TRBJ1-1, with D possibly matching TRBD1 (5 bases). The CDR3 extends over 14 amino acids. Trimming shortened V by 3 bases and J by 6 bases, and 17 bases separated the two germline ends. Germline V lookup: CDR1 DFQATT, CDR2 SNEGSKA (reference sequence). The CDR3 coding sequence is TGCAGTGCTAGGGTAGTCGGGGGGGAACCTGAAGCTTTCTTT. Residues: CSARVVGGEPEAFF.

This CDR3 reads CASSLAGEFAPTYEQYF. Written as DNA, the CDR3 is TGTGCCAGCAGCCTAGCGGGAGAGTTCGCCCCAACCTACGAGCAGTACTTC. This chain joins TRBV12-3 or TRBV12-4 and TRBJ2-7; 10 bases agree with TRBD2. CDR3 length equals 17 residues. The J segment lost 2 bases and the V segment lost 6 bases, leaving 13 bases of the junction unmatched.

CDR3 in DNA: TGTGCCAGCAGCGGTGGGACTAGCGGGACTGACTACCAAGAGACCCAGTACTTC. Translating gives CASSGGTSGTDYQETQYF. This rearrangement joins TRBV3-1 to TRBJ2-5; 13 nucleotides agree with TRBD2. J gave up 0 bases and V 5 bases, and 9 bases lay outside the gene matches. This CDR3 region has 18 residues. Germline V gene data show CDR1 as LGHDT and CDR2 as YNNKEL (reference sequence).

This clonotype was seen repeatedly, ten times or more. The chain employs TRBV12-3 or TRBV12-4 and TRBJ2-5; D may be TRBD2 (5 bases). This CDR3 contains 15 residues. Deletions cut 2 bases from V and 1 base from J, with 11 bases between. CDR3 in amino acids: CASSLSRGSQETQYF. Here the CDR3 DNA reads TGTGCCAGCAGTTTATCACGGGGAAGCCAAGAGACCCAGTACTTC.

The rearrangement joins TRBV12-3 or TRBV12-4 to TRBJ2-7, with D maybe TRBD1 (5 bases). CDR3 size: 14 residues. V lost 5 bases, J lost 6 bases, and 17 bases lay in between. In DNA form, the CDR3 reads TGTGCCAGCAGTCCTCCGAGGACCCAGGGCGAGCAGTACTTC. Translated: CASSPPRTQGEQYF.

The rearrangement joins TRBV29-1 to TRBJ2-3, with 10 bases identical to TRBD2. The CDR3 has 16 residues. Germline V gives CDR1 SQVTM, CDR2 ANQGSEA. After removal of 4 bases from V and 3 bases from J, the junction contained 10 bases not matched to a gene. CDR3 coding DNA: TGCAGCGTTGCCCAGGCTAGCGGGAGTATGACAGATACGCAGTATTTT. Its protein is CSVAQASGSMTDTQYF.

This clonotype appeared once. This chain links TRBV7-8 with TRBJ1-5; TRBD1 matches 9 bases. Trimming removed 1 base from V and 4 bases from J; junction bases left unmatched: 2. CDR1 and CDR2 from the germline V gene are SGHVS and FQNEAQ. This CDR3 has 15 residues. This CDR3 reads CASSLGTGDNQPQHF. In DNA form, the CDR3 reads TGTGCCAGCAGCTTAGGGACAGGGGATAATCAGCCCCAGCATTTT.

In its sample, this clonotype was seen a few times. This chain joins TRBV20-1 and TRBJ2-7; TRBD2 aligns across 7 bases. CDR1 and CDR2 (germline): DFQATT, SNEGSKA (reference sequence). The trim removed 6 bases at V and 0 bases at J, leaving 8 bases unmatched. The CDR3 totals 14 residues. The CDR3 sequence is CSAAPSGVSYEQYF. The CDR3 DNA sequence: TGCAGTGCGGCCCCCAGCGGGGTCTCCTACGAGCAGTACTTC.

V gene TRBV20-1 combines with J gene TRBJ1-2, with TRBD1 identical over 11 bases. V trimming: 5 bases; J trimming: 4 bases; junction bases outside the gene matches: 3. Germline V gene data show CDR1 as DFQATT and CDR2 as SNEGSKA (reference sequence). CDR3 size: 13 residues. The chain's CDR3 is CSALGQGGYGYTF. In DNA form, the CDR3 reads TGCAGTGCTTTGGGACAGGGGGGCTATGGCTACACCTTC.

This clonotype has just a few counts. Written as DNA, the CDR3 is TGCGCCAGCAGGCAGACTAGCGGGAGTTCGGATGAGCAGTTCTTC. Amino acids: CASRQTSGSSDEQFF. The rearrangement joins TRBV5-1 to TRBJ2-1, with 12 bases lining up with TRBD2. This CDR3 comprises 15 residues. Germline values: CDR1 SGHRS, CDR2 YFSETQ. J gave up 8 bases and V 5 bases, and 8 bases lay outside the gene matches.

Written as DNA, the CDR3 is TGTGCCAGCAGTTACGAAACGTTCTCCGGGCAGTACTTC. Translated: CASSYETFSGQYF. The chain has TRBV6-6 and TRBJ2-5; D gene unclear. The CDR3 sequence is 13 residues long. Per germline, CDR1 MNHNY and CDR2 SVGAGI (reference sequence). V was trimmed by 2 bases and J by 11 bases, leaving 15 bases between them.

This clonotype was observed a handful of times. The chain combines TRBV29-1 with TRBJ2-7; the D is unclear. The germline V gene encodes CDR1 SQVTM and CDR2 ANQGSEA. Trimming took off 4 bases at V and 2 bases at J, with 9 bases between the two ends. CDR3 length: 12 amino acids. The CDR3 loop is CSVAEVPYEQYF. The CDR3 DNA reads as TGCAGCGTTGCCGAGGTCCCCTACGAGCAGTACTTC.